The TCR beta chain described here comes from a study of spatial heterogeneity in lung cancer. General study findings and limits: Ubiquitous expanded tumor TCRs surfaced in blood more at resection than they did at follow-up.

On this clonotype: As yet, its antigen is unknown.

This sample's time point: sample taken at primary tumor resection. Unsorted tumor, nontumor lung tissue or cryopreserved PBMC supplied the whole RNA. MiXCR, applied by TCRdb to the 5' RACE reads, yields one record per CDR3 protein. Counted here are tens of thousands of distinct CDR3 sequences, about 12% occurring once; the ten biggest clones make up under 50%. The clonotype comes from a male donor with early-stage non-small cell lung cancer. This material consisted of PBMCs, taken at surgery.

CDR3 sequence: CASSLSSAGTEAFF. The CDR3 DNA follows: TGTGCCAGCAGCTTAAGTTCGGCCGGGACTGAAGCTTTCTTT. J is TRBJ1-1 and V is TRBV7-9, with D unresolved. The V end lost 2 bases, the J end lost 5 bases, and 12 bases lay between the germline ends. The CDR3 runs to 14 residues. CDR1 is SEHNR and CDR2 is FQNEAQ in the germline V gene (reference sequence).